This T cell receptor beta chain stems from a study of blood T cell repertoires in COVID-19. Looking at the study overall: Sites in the United States, Italy and Spain provided acute and convalescent COVID-19 samples.

Method: immunoSEQ multiplex PCR; TCRdb's copy keeps in-frame clones and lacks some. The data hold around 90,000 clones, with approximately 78% observed a single time. V dropped 5 bases and J dropped 1 base, with 16 bases sitting between them. The CDR3 has 15 amino acids. CDR1 is GTSNPN, CDR2 SVGIG, per germline (reference sequence). The sample was peripheral blood. The gene calls are TRBV30 and TRBJ2-3; maybe TRBD2 (6 bases). The receptor was isolated from a human donor in a cohort sampled during active COVID-19. The CDR3: CAWGRLTLRTDTQYF. In DNA, the CDR3 is TGTGCCTGGGGGAGGTTGACTCTTCGCACAGATACGCAGTATTTT.